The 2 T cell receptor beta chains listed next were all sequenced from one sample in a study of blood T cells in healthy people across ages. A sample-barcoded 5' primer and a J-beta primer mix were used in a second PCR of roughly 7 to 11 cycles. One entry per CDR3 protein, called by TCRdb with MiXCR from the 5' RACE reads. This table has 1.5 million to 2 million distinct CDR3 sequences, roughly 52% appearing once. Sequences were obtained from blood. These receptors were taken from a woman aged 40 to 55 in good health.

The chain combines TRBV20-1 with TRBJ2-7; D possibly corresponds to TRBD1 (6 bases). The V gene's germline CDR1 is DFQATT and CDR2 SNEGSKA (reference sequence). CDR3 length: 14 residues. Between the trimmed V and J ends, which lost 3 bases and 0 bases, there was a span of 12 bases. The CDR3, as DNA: TGCAGTGCTAGGACAGGACAACCCTCCTACGAGCAGTACTTC. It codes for CSARTGQPSYEQYF.

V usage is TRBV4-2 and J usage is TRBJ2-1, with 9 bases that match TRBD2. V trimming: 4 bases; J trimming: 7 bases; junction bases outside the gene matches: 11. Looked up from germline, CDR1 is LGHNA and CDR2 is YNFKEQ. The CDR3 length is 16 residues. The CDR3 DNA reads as TGTGCCAGCAGCCCCCTGACTAGAGCGGGGGGTAATGAGCAGTTCTTC. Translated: CASSPLTRAGGNEQFF.